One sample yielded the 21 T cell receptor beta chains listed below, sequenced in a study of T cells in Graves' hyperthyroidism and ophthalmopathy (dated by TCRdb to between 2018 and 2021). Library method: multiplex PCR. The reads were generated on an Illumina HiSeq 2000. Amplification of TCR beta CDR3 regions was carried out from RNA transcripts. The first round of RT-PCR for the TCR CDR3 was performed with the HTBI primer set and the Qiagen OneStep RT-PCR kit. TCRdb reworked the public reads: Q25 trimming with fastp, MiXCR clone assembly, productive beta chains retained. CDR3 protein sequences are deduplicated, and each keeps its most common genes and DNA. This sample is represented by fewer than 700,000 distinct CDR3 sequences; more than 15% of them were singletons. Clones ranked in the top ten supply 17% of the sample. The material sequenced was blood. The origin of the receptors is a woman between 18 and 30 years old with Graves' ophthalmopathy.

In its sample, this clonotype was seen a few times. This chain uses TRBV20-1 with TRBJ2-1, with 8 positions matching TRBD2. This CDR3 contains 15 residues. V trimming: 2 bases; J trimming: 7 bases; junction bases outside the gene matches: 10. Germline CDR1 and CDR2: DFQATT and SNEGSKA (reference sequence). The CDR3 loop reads CSARPGGERGNEQFF. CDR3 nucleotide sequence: TGCAGTGCTAGACCCGGGGGGGAACGGGGAAATGAGCAGTTCTTC.

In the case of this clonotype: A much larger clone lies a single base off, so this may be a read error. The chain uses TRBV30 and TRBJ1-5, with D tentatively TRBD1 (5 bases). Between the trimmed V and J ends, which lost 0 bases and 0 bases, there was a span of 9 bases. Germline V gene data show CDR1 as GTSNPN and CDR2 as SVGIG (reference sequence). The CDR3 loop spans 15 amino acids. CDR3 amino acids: CAWSVGATSNQPQHF. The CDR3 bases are TGTGCCTGGAGTGTAGGGGCTACTAGCAATCAGCCCCAGCATTTT.

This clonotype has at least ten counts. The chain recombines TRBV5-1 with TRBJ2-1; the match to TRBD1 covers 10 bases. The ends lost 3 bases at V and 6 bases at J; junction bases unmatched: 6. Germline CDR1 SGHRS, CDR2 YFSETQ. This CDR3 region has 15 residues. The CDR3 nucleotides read TGCGCCAGCAGCTCGGGACAGGGGCTGGGCAATGAGCAGTTCTTC. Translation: CASSSGQGLGNEQFF.

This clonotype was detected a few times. For the CDR3, the DNA is TGTGCCAGCAGCCAAAAAGGAGGGAAATTGTACAATGAGCAGTTCTTC. Its protein is CASSQKGGKLYNEQFF. The chain carries TRBV3-1 and TRBJ2-1; D is perhaps TRBD2 (6 bases). This CDR3 is 16 amino acids long. V gave up 2 bases and J gave up 4 bases, with 15 bases separating them. Germline V gives CDR1 LGHDT, CDR2 YNNKEL (reference sequence).

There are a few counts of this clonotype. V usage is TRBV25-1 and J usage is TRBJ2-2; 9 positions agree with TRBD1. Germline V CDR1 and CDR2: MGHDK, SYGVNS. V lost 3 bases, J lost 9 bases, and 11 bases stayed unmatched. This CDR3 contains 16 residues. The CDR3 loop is CASSDLRDREVRELFF. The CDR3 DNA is TGTGCCAGCAGTGACCTCCGGGACAGGGAGGTTAGGGAGCTGTTTTTT.

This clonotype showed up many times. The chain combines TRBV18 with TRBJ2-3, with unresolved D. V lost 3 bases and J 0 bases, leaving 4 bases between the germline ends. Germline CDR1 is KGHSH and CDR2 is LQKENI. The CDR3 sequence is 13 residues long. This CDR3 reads CASSPGSTDTQYF. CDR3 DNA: TGTGCCAGCTCACCCGGTAGCACAGATACGCAGTATTTT.

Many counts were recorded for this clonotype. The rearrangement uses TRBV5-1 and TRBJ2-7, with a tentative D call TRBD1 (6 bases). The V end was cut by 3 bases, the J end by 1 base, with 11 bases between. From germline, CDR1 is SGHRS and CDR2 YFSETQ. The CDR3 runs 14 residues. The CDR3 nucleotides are TGCGCCAGCAGCTGGCAAACAGGGTCCTACGAGCAGTACTTC. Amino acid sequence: CASSWQTGSYEQYF. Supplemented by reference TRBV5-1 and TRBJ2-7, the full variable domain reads KAGVTQTPRYLIKTRGQQVTLSCSPISGHRSVSWYQQTPGQGLQFLFEYFSETQRNKGNFPGRFSGRQFSNSRSEMNVSTLELGDSALYLCASSWQTGSYEQYFGPGTRLTVT.

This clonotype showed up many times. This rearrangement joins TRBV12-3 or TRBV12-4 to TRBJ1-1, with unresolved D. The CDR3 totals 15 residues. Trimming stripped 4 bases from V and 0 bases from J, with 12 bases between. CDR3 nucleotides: TGTGCCAGCAGTTCCAGGAATCGGGTGAACACTGAAGCTTTCTTT. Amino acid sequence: CASSSRNRVNTEAFF.

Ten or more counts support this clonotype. Here the CDR3 reads CSARVIGGIYGYTF. The DNA for the CDR3 is TGCAGTGCTAGAGTCATAGGGGGCATCTATGGCTACACCTTC. The chain is built from TRBV20-1 and TRBJ1-2; 7 nucleotides line up with TRBD1. With V trimmed by 1 base and J by 4 bases, 6 bases remained unmatched. This CDR3 region has 14 residues. Germline CDR1 reads DFQATT; CDR2 reads SNEGSKA (reference sequence).

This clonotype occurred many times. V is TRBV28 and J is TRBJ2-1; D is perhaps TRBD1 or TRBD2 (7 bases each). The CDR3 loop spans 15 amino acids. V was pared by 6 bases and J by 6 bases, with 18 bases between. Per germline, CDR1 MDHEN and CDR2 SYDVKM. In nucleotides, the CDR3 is TGTGCCAGCAGCTCAGGGGGGGGCTCTCGCAATGAGCAGTTCTTC. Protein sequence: CASSSGGGSRNEQFF.

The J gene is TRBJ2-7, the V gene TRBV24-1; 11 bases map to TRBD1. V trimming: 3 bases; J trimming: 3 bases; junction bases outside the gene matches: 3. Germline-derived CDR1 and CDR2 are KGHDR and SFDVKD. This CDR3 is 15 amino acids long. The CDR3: CATSDGGTGGYEQYF. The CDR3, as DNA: TGTGCCACCAGTGATGGGGGGACAGGGGGCTACGAGCAGTACTTC.

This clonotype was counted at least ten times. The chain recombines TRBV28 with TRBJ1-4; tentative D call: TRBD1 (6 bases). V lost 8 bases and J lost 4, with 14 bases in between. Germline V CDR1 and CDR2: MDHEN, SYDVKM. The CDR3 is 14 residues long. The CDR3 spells CASGDRRHNEKLFF. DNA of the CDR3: TGTGCCAGCGGAGACAGGCGACATAATGAAAAACTGTTTTTT.

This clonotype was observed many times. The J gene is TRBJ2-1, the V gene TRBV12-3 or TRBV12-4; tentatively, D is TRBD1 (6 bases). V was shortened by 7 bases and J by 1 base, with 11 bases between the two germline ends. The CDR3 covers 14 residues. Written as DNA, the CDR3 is TGTGCCAGCAACCGACAGGCTTCCTACAATGAGCAGTTCTTC. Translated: CASNRQASYNEQFF.

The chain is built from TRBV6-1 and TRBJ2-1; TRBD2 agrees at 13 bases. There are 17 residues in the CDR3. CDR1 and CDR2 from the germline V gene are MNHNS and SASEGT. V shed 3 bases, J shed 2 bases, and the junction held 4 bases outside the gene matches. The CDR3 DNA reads TGTGCCAGCAGTGACGGGACTAGCGGGGTCACCTACAATGAGCAGTTCTTC. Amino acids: CASSDGTSGVTYNEQFF.

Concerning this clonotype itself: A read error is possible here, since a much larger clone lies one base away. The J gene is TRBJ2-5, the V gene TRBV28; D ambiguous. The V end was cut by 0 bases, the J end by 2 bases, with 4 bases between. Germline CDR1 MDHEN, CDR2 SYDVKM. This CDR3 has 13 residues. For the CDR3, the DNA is TGTGCCAGCAGTTTATGGGAGCAAGAGACCCAGTACTTC. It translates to CASSLWEQETQYF.

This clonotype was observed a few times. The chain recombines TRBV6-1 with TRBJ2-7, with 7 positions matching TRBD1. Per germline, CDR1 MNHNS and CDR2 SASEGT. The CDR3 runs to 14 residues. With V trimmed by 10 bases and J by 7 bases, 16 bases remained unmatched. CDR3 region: CATSPTGEGWEQYF. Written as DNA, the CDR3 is TGTGCCACCTCCCCCACAGGGGAAGGTTGGGAGCAGTACTTC.

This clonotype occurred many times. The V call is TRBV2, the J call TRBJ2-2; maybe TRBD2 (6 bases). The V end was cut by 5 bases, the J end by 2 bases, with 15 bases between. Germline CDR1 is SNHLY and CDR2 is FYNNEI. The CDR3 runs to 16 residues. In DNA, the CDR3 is TGTGCCAGCAGTCCCCGACTAGTTTCTAACACCGGGGAGCTGTTTTTT. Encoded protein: CASSPRLVSNTGELFF.

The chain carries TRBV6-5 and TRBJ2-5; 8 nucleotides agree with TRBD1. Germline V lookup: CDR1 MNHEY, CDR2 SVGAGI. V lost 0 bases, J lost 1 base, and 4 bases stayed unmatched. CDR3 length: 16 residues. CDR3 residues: CASSYSRQGSQETQYF. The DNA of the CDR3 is TGTGCCAGCAGTTACTCCCGACAGGGGAGCCAAGAGACCCAGTACTTC.

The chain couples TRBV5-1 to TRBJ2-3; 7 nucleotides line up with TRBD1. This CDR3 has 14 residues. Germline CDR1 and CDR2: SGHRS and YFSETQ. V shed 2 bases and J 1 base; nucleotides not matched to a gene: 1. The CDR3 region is CASSFGQGTDTQYF. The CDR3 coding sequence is TGCGCCAGCAGCTTTGGACAGGGCACAGATACGCAGTATTTT.

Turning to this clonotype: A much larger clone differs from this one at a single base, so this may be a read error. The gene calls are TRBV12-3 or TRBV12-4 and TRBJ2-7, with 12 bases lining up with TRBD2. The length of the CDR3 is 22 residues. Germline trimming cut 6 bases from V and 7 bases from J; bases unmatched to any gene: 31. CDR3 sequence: CASSRGLAGTLQSPHNYNEQYF. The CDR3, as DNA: TGTGCCAGCAGCCGAGGACTAGCGGGGACACTACAATCCCCTCATAACTACAATGAGCAGTACTTC.

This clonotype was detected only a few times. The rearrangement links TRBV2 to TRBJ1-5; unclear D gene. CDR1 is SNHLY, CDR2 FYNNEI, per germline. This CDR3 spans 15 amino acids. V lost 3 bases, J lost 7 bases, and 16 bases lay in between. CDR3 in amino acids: CASSEQRIQEQPQHF. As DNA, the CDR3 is TGTGCCAGCAGTGAGCAAAGGATCCAGGAACAGCCCCAGCATTTT.